The 26 T cell receptor beta chains reported below all come from one sample, sequenced in a study of cytomegalovirus exposure and HLA in healthy donors. Amplification used 60 Vbeta primers and 13 Jbeta primers. This table comes from immunoSEQ multiplex PCR, and its TCRdb copy is limited to in-frame clones, with some not included. Of about 190,000 clones listed, about four fifths are singletons. Sequencing was done on a sample of PBMCs. These receptors all come from a woman in her 30s in good health and CMV-seropositive.

This clone has just one count. The CDR3 protein is CASSRSGQGETYGYTF. The CDR3 DNA reads as TGCGCCAGCAGCAGGTCAGGACAGGGAGAGACCTATGGCTACACCTTC. This chain joins TRBV5-1 and TRBJ1-2, with 8 positions matching TRBD1. The V gene end was trimmed by 4 bases and the J gene end by 4 bases; junction bases not matched to a gene: 12. The CDR3 consists of 16 residues. The V gene's germline CDR1 is SGHRS and CDR2 YFSETQ.

The J gene is TRBJ1-1, the V gene TRBV14; 9 bases align to TRBD1. The CDR3 extends over 16 amino acids. Germline CDR1 reads SGHDN; CDR2 reads FVKESK. V was clipped by 4 bases and J by 5 bases; unmatched bases: 11. The CDR3 reads CASSRGTGYMETEAFF. The CDR3 region has the DNA TGTGCCAGCAGCCGCGGGACAGGGTATATGGAAACTGAAGCTTTCTTT.

The chain links TRBV29-1 to TRBJ2-2; 9 nucleotides line up with TRBD1. The CDR3 length is 16 residues. In germline, CDR1 is SQVTM, CDR2 ANQGSEA. V lost 6 bases and J lost 8; bases outside the gene matches: 16. DNA for the CDR3: TGCAGCGTCCCGCAGGGGACAGGGTCTTTATCGGGGGAGCTGTTTTTT. Translation gives CSVPQGTGSLSGELFF.

This rearrangement joins TRBV6-5 to TRBJ2-1; 12 bases are shared with TRBD2. The CDR3 totals 15 residues. The V and J ends lost 6 bases and 6 bases, in that order; junction bases with no gene match: 6. The germline V gene has CDR1 MNHEY and CDR2 SVGAGI. The chain's CDR3 is CASRLAGGPVNEQFF. In DNA form, the CDR3 reads TGTGCCAGCAGGCTAGCGGGGGGGCCGGTCAATGAGCAGTTCTTC.

The chain joins TRBV30 to TRBJ2-1, with 9 bases that match TRBD2. From germline, CDR1 is GTSNPN and CDR2 SVGIG (reference sequence). This CDR3 contains 18 residues. V lost 0 bases and J lost 1; bases outside the gene matches: 10. CDR3 DNA sequence: TGTGCCTGGAGTGTCTACCCCCAAAGCGGGAGGTCCTACAATGAGCAGTTCTTC. It specifies CAWSVYPQSGRSYNEQFF.

The genes are TRBV4-2 and TRBJ1-1, with a possible D match to TRBD1 (5 bases). The CDR3 extends over 18 amino acids. Trimming took off 0 bases at V and 0 bases at J, with 17 bases between the two ends. CDR1 and CDR2 (germline): LGHNA, YNFKEQ. DNA of the CDR3: TGTGCCAGCAGCCAAGACCCCCACTCACCGGACATGAACACTGAAGCTTTCTTT. Protein sequence: CASSQDPHSPDMNTEAFF.

This clone was counted only a few times. The CDR3 protein is CASSQDRTPEYNEQFF. The CDR3 DNA reads as TGCGCCAGCAGCCAAGATCGGACACCAGAATACAATGAGCAGTTCTTC. The chain has TRBV4-1 and TRBJ2-1; perhaps TRBD1 as D (5 bases). Deletions cut 0 bases from V and 4 bases from J, with 13 bases between. The CDR3 totals 16 residues. Germline CDR1 MGHRA, CDR2 YSYEKL.

This chain links TRBV5-1 with TRBJ2-1; TRBD2 matches 14 bases. V was clipped by 0 bases and J by 1 base; unmatched bases: 3. The CDR3 is made up of 18 amino acids. Germline V CDR1 and CDR2: SGHRS, YFSETQ. The CDR3 DNA reads TGCGCCAGCAGCTTGGAAGGGACTAGCGGGAGTTCCTACAATGAGCAGTTCTTC. It specifies CASSLEGTSGSSYNEQFF. Full variable domain (remainder filled in from reference TRBV5-1 and TRBJ2-1): KAGVTQTPRYLIKTRGQQVTLSCSPISGHRSVSWYQQTPGQGLQFLFEYFSETQRNKGNFPGRFSGRQFSNSRSEMNVSTLELGDSALYLCASSLEGTSGSSYNEQFFGPGTRLTVL.

The V call is TRBV7-9, the J call TRBJ2-3, with 14 bases that match TRBD2. CDR1 SEHNR and CDR2 FQNEAQ come from the germline V gene (reference sequence). CDR3 length: 17 amino acids. V shed 7 bases, J shed 5 bases, and the junction held 11 bases outside the gene matches. This chain's CDR3 is CASTIVPGLAGVDTQYF. For the CDR3, the DNA is TGTGCCAGCACCATCGTCCCGGGACTAGCGGGAGTAGATACGCAGTATTTT.

The J gene is TRBJ1-5, the V gene TRBV4-1, with a possible D match to TRBD1 (6 bases). The CDR3 extends over 14 amino acids. The germline V and J ends were trimmed by 1 base and 7 bases, with 11 bases remaining between them. CDR1 is MGHRA and CDR2 is YSYEKL in the germline V gene. In nucleotides, the CDR3 is TGCGCCAGCAGCCAAGTGGGGGGGCACCAGCCCCAGCATTTT. It specifies CASSQVGGHQPQHF.

The chain has TRBV5-4 and TRBJ1-1, with a tentative D call TRBD1 (5 bases). The CDR3 extends over 14 amino acids. V was trimmed by 3 bases and J by 5 bases, leaving 14 bases between them. Germline values: CDR1 SGHNT, CDR2 YYREEE (reference sequence). For the CDR3, the DNA is TGTGCCAGCAGCTCGGGGACTCCGGGGACTGAAGCTTTCTTT. Protein product: CASSSGTPGTEAFF.

In this sample, this clone turned up a few times. The chain employs TRBV28 and TRBJ1-2; possibly TRBD1 for D (5 bases). Looked up from germline, CDR1 is MDHEN and CDR2 is SYDVKM. The CDR3 is 13 residues long. V lost 3 bases to trimming and J lost 7 bases, with 12 bases between them. CDR3 in DNA: TGTGCCAGCAGTTTTAGGGGACTGCTTGGCTACACCTTC. Amino acids: CASSFRGLLGYTF.

The genes are TRBV10-2 and TRBJ1-1, with 7 nucleotides matching TRBD1. V shed 5 bases and J 4 bases; nucleotides not matched to a gene: 7. This CDR3 contains 14 residues. In germline, CDR1 is WSHSY, CDR2 SAAADI. In DNA, the CDR3 is TGCGCCAGCAGTCAAACAGGGGTGGCCACTGAAGCTTTCTTT. Amino acids: CASSQTGVATEAFF.

This chain joins TRBV7-2 and TRBJ2-5, with TRBD2 as a possible D gene (5 bases). Germline V lookup: CDR1 SGHTA, CDR2 FQGNSA. The CDR3 is 12 amino acids. Between the trimmed V and J ends, which lost 0 bases and 8 bases, there was a span of 7 bases. The chain's CDR3 is CASSLATGTQYF. CDR3 bases: TGTGCCAGCAGCTTAGCAACGGGAACCCAGTACTTC.

This chain connects TRBV2 to TRBJ2-5, with 7 bases matching TRBD2. From germline, CDR1 is SNHLY and CDR2 FYNNEI. The CDR3 consists of 16 residues. The J segment lost 0 bases and the V segment lost 6 bases, leaving 10 bases of the junction unmatched. CDR3 nucleotides: TGTGCCAGCAGGGGCGGGCTAGCGGCAAACCAAGAGACCCAGTACTTC. It encodes CASRGGLAANQETQYF.

The chain links TRBV30 to TRBJ2-1, with 8 bases that match TRBD2. CDR1 GTSNPN and CDR2 SVGIG come from the germline V gene (reference sequence). The CDR3 is made up of 14 amino acids. Trimming took 4 bases from V and 4 from J; bases not matched to a gene: 6. The CDR3 DNA sequence: TGTGCCTGGAAGCCGGGAGGGCAATACAATGAGCAGTTCTTC. Encoded protein: CAWKPGGQYNEQFF.

V usage is TRBV18 and J usage is TRBJ2-7; TRBD1 agrees at 9 bases. The CDR3 length is 14 residues. V shed 3 bases and J 2 bases; nucleotides not matched to a gene: 2. Germline CDR1 reads KGHSH; CDR2 reads LQKENI. The CDR3 DNA is TGTGCCAGCTCACCGGACAGGGGCCCCTACGAGCAGTACTTC. It is translated as CASSPDRGPYEQYF.

This clone was detected only a few times. CDR3 amino acids: CASSQDLNYGYTF. DNA of the CDR3: TGTGCCAGCAGCCAAGATCTAAACTATGGCTACACCTTC. The chain combines TRBV14 with TRBJ1-2; D is ambiguous. In germline, CDR1 is SGHDN, CDR2 FVKESK. The CDR3 loop spans 13 amino acids. Trimming shortened V by 0 bases and J by 2 bases, and 4 bases separated the two germline ends. The entire variable domain, with the rest obtained from reference TRBV14 and TRBJ1-2, is as follows: EAGVTQFPSHSVIEKGQTVTLRCDPISGHDNLYWYRRVMGKEIKFLLHFVKESKQDESGMPNNRFLAERTGGTYSTLKVQPAELEDSGVYFCASSQDLNYGYTFGSGTRLTVV.

The chain employs TRBV15 and TRBJ1-1, with D perhaps matching TRBD1 (5 bases). V was trimmed by 1 base and J by 1 base, leaving 7 bases between them. Germline values: CDR1 LNHNV, CDR2 YYDKDF (reference sequence). This CDR3 is 14 amino acids long. The CDR3 here is CATSRAGENTEAFF. In nucleotides, the CDR3 is TGTGCCACCAGCAGAGCGGGGGAGAACACTGAAGCTTTCTTT.

This rearrangement joins TRBV19 to TRBJ1-1; D might be TRBD1 (5 bases). From germline, CDR1 is LNHDA and CDR2 SQIVND (reference sequence). The CDR3 consists of 15 residues. V lost 5 bases and J lost 1, with 14 bases in between. CDR3 in amino acids: CASSSLDTGNTEAFF. The CDR3, as DNA: TGTGCCAGTAGTTCTCTGGACACGGGGAACACTGAAGCTTTCTTT.

This sequence joins TRBV6-5 and TRBJ1-4; D is perhaps TRBD1 (5 bases). Germline lookup yields CDR1 MNHEY and CDR2 SVGAGI. This CDR3 contains 14 residues. Trimming left V 2 bases short and J 3 bases short, with 7 bases between. CDR3 sequence (DNA): TGTGCCAGCAGTTACGGGGACTCTAATGAAAAACTGTTTTTT. As protein: CASSYGDSNEKLFF.

This clone occurred a few times. The chain couples TRBV9 to TRBJ2-2, with 11 bases aligning to TRBD2. Germline loops: CDR1 SGDLS, CDR2 YYNGEE. J was trimmed by 2 bases and V by 1 base; bases with no gene match: 7. CDR3 length equals 18 residues. Here the CDR3 reads CASSVRGLAGGNTGELFF. The CDR3 DNA is TGTGCCAGCAGCGTAAGGGGGCTAGCGGGAGGTAACACCGGGGAGCTGTTTTTT.

V is TRBV7-9 and J is TRBJ1-1; possibly TRBD1 for D (6 bases). The germline gives CDR1 SEHNR, CDR2 FQNEAQ (reference sequence). This CDR3 contains 14 residues. V was shortened by 1 base and J by 2 bases, with 8 bases between the two germline ends. This chain's CDR3 is CASSLVQGNTEAFF. CDR3 coding DNA: TGTGCCAGCAGCTTAGTACAGGGAAACACTGAAGCTTTCTTT.

This clone was seen just once. The chain employs TRBV7-2 and TRBJ2-7; 7 nucleotides match TRBD2. Losses at the gene ends were 5 bases for V and 3 bases for J; bases not matched to a gene: 7. This CDR3 comprises 14 residues. CDR1 SGHTA and CDR2 FQGNSA come from the germline V gene. For the CDR3, the DNA is TGTGCCAGCAGCCGTGGGGGGGGAAACTACGAGCAGTACTTC. It is translated as CASSRGGGNYEQYF.

The CDR3 sequence: CASSSTGKSGYTF. DNA for the CDR3: TGTGCCAGCAGTTCCACAGGGAAGAGTGGCTACACCTTC. This sequence joins TRBV27 and TRBJ1-2, with D possibly being TRBD1 (6 bases). From germline, CDR1 is MNHEY and CDR2 SMNVEV (reference sequence). Trimming took off 4 bases at V and 7 bases at J, with 13 bases between the two ends. The CDR3 totals 13 residues.

The rearrangement joins TRBV28 to TRBJ1-4; 9 bases fit TRBD1. Germline CDR1 and CDR2: MDHEN and SYDVKM. V lost 7 bases to trimming and J lost 0 bases; unmatched junction nucleotides: 6. The CDR3 length is 16 residues. The CDR3 here is CASTSGQGATNEKLFF. The CDR3 DNA is TGTGCCAGCACCTCGGGACAGGGTGCAACTAATGAAAAACTGTTTTTT.